This T cell receptor (beta chain) stems from a study of neurological immune-mediated disorders. Whole-study findings and limits: Levels of TCR clonal expansion peaked in HTLV-1-associated myelopathy and reached their lowest in multiple sclerosis, under those of healthy controls. None of the CDR3 amino acid sequences of expanded clones were shared across subjects, and this suggested private repertoires in all groups.

The cDNA came from 5'RACE with 10-nucleotide random UMIs. TCRdb analysed the 5' RACE reads with MiXCR anew, one entry per CDR3 protein. The repertoire has roughly 60,000 distinct CDR3 sequences, roughly 10% of them found once; the top ten carry approximately 1.8%. This clonotype was recorded at least ten times. The antigen remains undetermined. Trimming cost V 5 bases and J 2 bases, with 28 bases left between them. Looked up from germline, CDR1 is SGHAT and CDR2 is FQNNGV. There are 19 residues in the CDR3. The TCR comes from a man aged 60-69 years in good health. The rearrangement joins TRBV11-2 to TRBJ2-7; D tentatively reads TRBD1 or TRBD2 (7 bases each). Specimen: PBMCs. In DNA, the CDR3 is TGTGCCAGCAGCACCAGGGGGGGCAGGGGCGGCTTTACTACCTACGAGCAGTACTTC. It is translated as CASSTRGGRGGFTTYEQYF. Full variable domain (outside the CDR3, taken from reference TRBV11-2 and TRBJ2-7): EAGVAQSPRYKIIEKRQSVAFWCNPISGHATLYWYQQILGQGPKLLIQFQNNGVVDDSQLPKDRFSAERLKGVDSTLKIQPAKLEDSAVYLCASSTRGGRGGFTTYEQYFGPGTRLTVT.